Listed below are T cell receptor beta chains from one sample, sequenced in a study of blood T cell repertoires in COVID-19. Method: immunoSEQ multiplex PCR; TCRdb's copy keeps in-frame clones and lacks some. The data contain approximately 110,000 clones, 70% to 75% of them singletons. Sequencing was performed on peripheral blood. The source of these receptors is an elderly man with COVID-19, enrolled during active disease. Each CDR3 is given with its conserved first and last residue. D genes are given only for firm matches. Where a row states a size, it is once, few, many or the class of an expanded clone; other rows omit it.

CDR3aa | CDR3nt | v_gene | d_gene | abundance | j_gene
CASLPIGRETGELFF | TGTGCCAGCCTCCCCATCGGGAGGGAGACCGGGGAGCTGTTTTTT | TRBV6-5 | TRBD2 | few | TRBJ2-2
CAISESDRVLLSGYTF | TGTGCCATCAGTGAGTCAGACAGGGTACTTTTATCTGGCTACACCTTC | TRBV10-3 | TRBD1 | few | TRBJ1-2
CASSRSYNEQFF | TGTGCCAGCAGCCGCTCCTACAATGAGCAGTTCTTC | TRBV11-3 | NA | NA | TRBJ2-1
CASSGLLGDTQYF | TGTGCCAGCAGCGGACTGCTTGGAGATACGCAGTATTTT | TRBV9 | NA | few | TRBJ2-3
CSTGDTYEQYF | TGCAGTACAGGGGATACCTACGAGCAGTACTTC | TRBV20-1 | TRBD1 | NA | TRBJ2-7
CASSQAAGLTDTQYF | TGTGCCAGCAGCCAAGCCGCGGGACTCACAGATACGCAGTATTTT | TRBV9 | NA | NA | TRBJ2-3
CASGRGGNTDTQYF | TGTGCTAGTGGGCGGGGCGGGAACACAGATACGCAGTATTTT | TRBV12-5 | NA | once | TRBJ2-3
CASSLAADSGSYEQYF | TGCGCCAGCAGCTTGGCCGCGGACAGCGGAAGCTACGAGCAGTACTTC | TRBV5-1 | NA | NA | TRBJ2-7
CASSLSSPEQYF | TGTGCCAGCAGTTTGTCCAGTCCCGAGCAGTACTTC | TRBV28 | NA | few | TRBJ2-7
CASSDRRQKEGGYTF | TGTGCCAGCAGTGATCGAAGGCAGAAGGAGGGTGGCTACACCTTC | TRBV25-1 | NA | NA | TRBJ1-2
CASRTNRDSPNTEAFF | TGTGCCAGTAGGACTAATAGGGACAGTCCAAACACTGAAGCTTTCTTT | TRBV19 | TRBD1 | NA | TRBJ1-1
CASSSARVGEQFF | TGTGCCAGCAGTAGCGCTAGAGTCGGTGAGCAGTTCTTC | TRBV28 | NA | NA | TRBJ2-1
CASSISGTAANSPLHF | TGTGCCAGTAGTATTTCCGGGACAGCCGCTAATTCACCCCTCCACTTT | TRBV19 | TRBD1 | few | TRBJ1-6
CASSQVGQGHSGNTIYF | TGCGCCAGCAGCCAAGTAGGACAGGGACACTCTGGAAACACCATATATTTT | TRBV4-1 | TRBD1 | NA | TRBJ1-3
CASSLIGQGSFTGYTF | TGTGCCAGCAGCTTAATCGGGCAGGGTAGTTTTACTGGCTACACCTTC | TRBV7-2 | NA | NA | TRBJ1-2
CASSFQLTLGPTSYEQYF | TGTGCCAGCAGTTTCCAGTTGACTTTGGGGCCGACATCCTACGAGCAGTACTTC | TRBV28 | NA | once | TRBJ2-7
CASSFGLAGLDEQFF | TGCGCCAGCAGCTTTGGACTAGCGGGACTAGATGAGCAGTTCTTC | TRBV5-1 | TRBD2 | NA | TRBJ2-1
CASSPGAGGNSPLHF | TGTGCCAGCAGCCCCGGGGCCGGAGGGAATTCACCCCTCCACTTT | TRBV6-5 | NA | NA | TRBJ1-6
CASSAGTGELFF | TGTGCCAGCAGTGCGGGCACCGGGGAGCTGTTTTTT | TRBV6-4 | NA | few | TRBJ2-2
CASSLSGTPRDTQYF | TGTGCCAGCAGTTTAAGCGGGACGCCTCGCGATACGCAGTATTTT | TRBV2 | TRBD2 | NA | TRBJ2-3
CASRLQGGNTEAFF | TGTGCCAGCAGGTTACAAGGAGGAAACACTGAAGCTTTCTTT | TRBV7-9 | NA | few | TRBJ1-1
CARGHPGNTIYF | TGTGCCAGGGGACACCCTGGAAACACCATATATTTT | TRBV5-4 | NA | NA | TRBJ1-3
CASSQDLTGWDEQFF | TGCGCCAGCAGCCAAGATCTAACGGGATGGGATGAGCAGTTCTTC | TRBV4-3 | NA | NA | TRBJ2-1
CASIHSGKNTIYF | TGTGCCAGTATTCATAGCGGGAAAAACACCATATATTTT | TRBV19 | NA | NA | TRBJ1-3
CATSQGHSGNTIYF | TGTGCCACCAGTCAGGGACACTCTGGAAACACCATATATTTT | TRBV15 | NA | NA | TRBJ1-3
CSVRFRVTDTQYF | TGCAGCGTTCGATTCAGGGTCACAGATACGCAGTATTTT | TRBV29-1 | NA | once | TRBJ2-3
CATSEGVRGPAKNIQYF | TGTGCCACCAGTGAGGGGGTGCGGGGTCCTGCCAAAAACATTCAGTACTTC | TRBV24-1 | NA | once | TRBJ2-4
CASSFGTGSSYEQYF | TGTGCCAGCAGCTTCGGGACAGGGAGCTCCTACGAGCAGTACTTC | TRBV9 | TRBD1 | NA | TRBJ2-7